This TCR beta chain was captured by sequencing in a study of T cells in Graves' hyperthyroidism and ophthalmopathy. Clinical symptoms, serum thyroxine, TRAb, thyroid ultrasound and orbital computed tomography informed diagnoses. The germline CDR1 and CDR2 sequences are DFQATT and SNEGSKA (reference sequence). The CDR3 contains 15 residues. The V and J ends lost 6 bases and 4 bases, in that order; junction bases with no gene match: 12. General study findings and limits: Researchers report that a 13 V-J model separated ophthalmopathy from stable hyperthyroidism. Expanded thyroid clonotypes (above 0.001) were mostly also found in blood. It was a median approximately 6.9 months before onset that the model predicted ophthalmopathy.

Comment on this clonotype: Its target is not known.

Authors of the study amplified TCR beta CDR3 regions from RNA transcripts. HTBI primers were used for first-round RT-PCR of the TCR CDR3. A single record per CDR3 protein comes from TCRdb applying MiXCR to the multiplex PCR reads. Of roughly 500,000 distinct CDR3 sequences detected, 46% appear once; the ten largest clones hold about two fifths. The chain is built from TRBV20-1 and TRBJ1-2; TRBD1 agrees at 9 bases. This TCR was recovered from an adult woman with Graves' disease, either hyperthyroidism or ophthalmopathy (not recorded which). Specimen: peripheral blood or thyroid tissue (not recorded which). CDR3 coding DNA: TGCAGTGCAATTGCCGACAGGGGGGCCTTCTATGGCTACACCTTC. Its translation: CSAIADRGAFYGYTF.